This T cell receptor (beta chain) was identified in a study of control samples from healthy donors and cancer patients (dated by TCRdb to 2018 to 2020). With regard to this clone: Which antigen it targets is not known. No base qualities exist here, and no much larger clone lies one base off it.

Libraries were made using the immunoSEQ multiplex PCR assay. Imported from immuneACCESS, the table was reduced by TCRdb to in-frame sequences with V and J called. These copies leave out some clones; in studies compared against another copy, an unresolved V gene accounts for under half, and the cause of the remainder is not known. This sample holds 150,000 to 200,000 clones; 92% were observed only once. 0.68% of the sample lies in the top ten. CDR1 SGHTA and CDR2 FQGNSA are derived from the germline V gene. V and J lose 1 base and 1 base, and a span of 4 bases separates them. The cysteine opens and the phenylalanine closes a CDR3 of 14 amino acids. The only DNA kept is the CDR3, 42 bases in frame from the first base.

Here the chain combines TRBV7-2 and TRBJ2-2; the D gene identity is not certain. The source of this sequence is a woman in her twenties or thirties in good health. Sequencing used blood. CDR3 loop: CASSLDGNTGELFF. The nucleotide sequence is given as TGTGCCAGCAGCTTAGACGGGAACACCGGGGAGCTGTTTTTT.